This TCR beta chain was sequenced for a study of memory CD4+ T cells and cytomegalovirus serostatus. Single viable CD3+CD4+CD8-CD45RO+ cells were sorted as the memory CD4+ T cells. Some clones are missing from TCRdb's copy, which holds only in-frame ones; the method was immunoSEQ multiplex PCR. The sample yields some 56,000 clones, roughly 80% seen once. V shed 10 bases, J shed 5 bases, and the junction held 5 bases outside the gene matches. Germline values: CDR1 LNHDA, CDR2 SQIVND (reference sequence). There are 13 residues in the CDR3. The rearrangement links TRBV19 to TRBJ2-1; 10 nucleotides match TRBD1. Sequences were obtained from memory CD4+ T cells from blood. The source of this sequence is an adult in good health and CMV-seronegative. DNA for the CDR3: TGTGCCATCCGGGACAGGGGAGACAATGAGCAGTTCTTC. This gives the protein CAIRDRGDNEQFF.